A selection of T cell receptor beta chains follows, all from one sample in a study of blood T cell repertoires in COVID-19. Profiling relied on immunoSEQ multiplex PCR, and the TCRdb table lists in-frame clones only, not all of them. This table has about 160,000 clones, 85% appearing once. The material sequenced was peripheral blood. All receptors come from a human donor with acute or convalescent COVID-19. The donor label of this sample is uncertain. CDR3s include the opening cysteine and the closing phenylalanine or tryptophan. The order of the fields is clone size, V gene, CDR3 length, D gene, J gene, CDR3 DNA, CDR3 protein. A D gene is named only where the DNA matches it firmly. Some rows mark clone size as missing; the rest say once, few, many or name a class of expanded clone.

size: -; V: TRBV25-1; length: 13; D: -; J: TRBJ1-1; DNA: TGTGCCAGCAGTGACACAGGATCCCCTGAAGCTTTCTTT; CDR3: CASSDTGSPEAFF
size: -; V: TRBV3-1/TRBV3-2; length: 12; D: -; J: TRBJ1-6; DNA: TGTGCCAGCAGTCCGGGAGATTCACCCCTCCACTTT; CDR3: CASSPGDSPLHF
size: -; V: TRBV2; length: 15; D: -; J: TRBJ1-5; DNA: TGTGCCAGCAGCCCCTGGCTCCAGGGCGATCAGCCCCAGCATTTT; CDR3: CASSPWLQGDQPQHF
size: -; V: TRBV13; length: 16; D: TRBD1; J: TRBJ2-7; DNA: TGTGCCAGCAGCTTAGGCCAAGGGACAGGGTTCCACGAGCAGTACTTC; CDR3: CASSLGQGTGFHEQYF
size: -; V: TRBV6-2/TRBV6-3; length: 14; D: -; J: TRBJ1-6; DNA: TGTGCCAGCAGTTACTCGAGATATAATTCACCCCTCCACTTT; CDR3: CASSYSRYNSPLHF
size: -; V: TRBV7-8; length: 12; D: -; J: TRBJ1-5; DNA: TGTGCCAGCAGCCCTAGCGGACAGCCCCAGCATTTT; CDR3: CASSPSGQPQHF
size: -; V: TRBV11-3; length: 20; D: -; J: TRBJ1-5; DNA: TGTGCCAGCAGCTTAGTAGGGGGGGCCTGGAGAGGCGCGGTCAATCAGCCCCAGCATTTT; CDR3: CASSLVGGAWRGAVNQPQHF
size: -; V: TRBV12-5; length: 13; D: -; J: TRBJ2-7; DNA: TGTGCTAGTGGTTTGGGGACAGACTACGAGCAGTACTTC; CDR3: CASGLGTDYEQYF
size: -; V: TRBV5-1; length: 16; D: TRBD1; J: TRBJ1-5; DNA: TGCGCCAGCAGCCCAGACCTGACAGGGGGCAATCAGCCCCAGCATTTT; CDR3: CASSPDLTGGNQPQHF
size: -; V: TRBV9; length: 16; D: TRBD2; J: TRBJ2-1; DNA: TGTGCCAGCGGGCTAGCGGGGAGCAGCTCCTACAATGAGCAGTTCTTC; CDR3: CASGLAGSSSYNEQFF
size: -; V: TRBV7-2; length: 19; D: TRBD2; J: TRBJ2-3; DNA: TGTGCCAGCAGCCAATCCCGACTAGCGGGGGGGCGGGGCACAGATACGCAGTATTTT; CDR3: CASSQSRLAGGRGTDTQYF
size: -; V: TRBV10-3; length: 12; D: -; J: TRBJ1-1; DNA: TGTGCCATCAGTGACAGGGTCGGAGAAGCTTTCTTT; CDR3: CAISDRVGEAFF
size: -; V: TRBV5-5; length: 16; D: -; J: TRBJ2-6; DNA: TGTGCCAGCAGCTCATCCCAGGACTCTGGGGCCAACGTCCTGACTTTC; CDR3: CASSSSQDSGANVLTF
size: -; V: TRBV28; length: 15; D: -; J: TRBJ2-7; DNA: TGTGCCAGCAGCCCCCCGAGGGGGAACTCCTACGAGCAGTACTTC; CDR3: CASSPPRGNSYEQYF
size: once; V: TRBV7-9; length: 14; D: -; J: TRBJ1-4; DNA: TGTGCCAGCAGCTTTCTACGGGATAATGAAAAACTGTTTTTT; CDR3: CASSFLRDNEKLFF
size: -; V: TRBV30; length: 14; D: -; J: TRBJ1-4; DNA: TGTGCCTGGAGTGTTAATTTGCGGGGTGAAAAACTGTTTTTT; CDR3: CAWSVNLRGEKLFF
size: -; V: TRBV18; length: 16; D: TRBD1; J: TRBJ1-2; DNA: TGTGCCAGCTCACTATCAGAGGGGGCAGGGGAGTATGGCTACACCTTC; CDR3: CASSLSEGAGEYGYTF
size: few; V: TRBV10-3; length: 14; D: -; J: TRBJ2-5; DNA: TGTGCCACCGCCACCGGGACAACTCTAGAGACCCAGTACTTC; CDR3: CATATGTTLETQYF
size: -; V: TRBV19; length: 16; D: TRBD1; J: TRBJ2-7; DNA: TGTGCCAGTAGTATTCGGGGGGGACAGGGGATCCACGAGCAGTACTTC; CDR3: CASSIRGGQGIHEQYF
size: -; V: TRBV14; length: 12; D: -; J: TRBJ1-2; DNA: TGTGCCAGCAGCCAAGGTTATTATGGCTACACCTTC; CDR3: CASSQGYYGYTF
size: once; V: TRBV12-5; length: 15; D: TRBD1; J: TRBJ1-1; DNA: TGTGCTAGTGGCCAGACAGGGGTGATGAACACTGAAGCTTTCTTT; CDR3: CASGQTGVMNTEAFF
size: -; V: TRBV19; length: 17; D: TRBD2; J: TRBJ2-3; DNA: TGTGCCAGTACCCAACGATGGTCGGGGGGGAGCACAGATACGCAGTATTTT; CDR3: CASTQRWSGGSTDTQYF
size: few; V: TRBV9; length: 14; D: TRBD1; J: TRBJ1-5; DNA: TGTGCCAGCAGCAAAGGGGGCCCAAATCAGCCCCAGCATTTT; CDR3: CASSKGGPNQPQHF
size: once; V: TRBV5-3; length: 17; D: TRBD1; J: TRBJ1-3; DNA: TGTGCCAGAAGCACGCCGGGACAGGGTTGTTGTGGAAACACCATATATTTT; CDR3: CARSTPGQGCCGNTIYF
size: -; V: TRBV18; length: 16; D: -; J: TRBJ2-1; DNA: TGTGCCAGCTCACAACACCCACCTCAGGGTAGGAATGAGCAGTTCTTC; CDR3: CASSQHPPQGRNEQFF
size: -; V: TRBV3-1/TRBV3-2; length: 13; D: -; J: TRBJ1-1; DNA: TGTGCCAGCAGCCAATGGCGGGGCACTGAAGCTTTCTTT; CDR3: CASSQWRGTEAFF
size: -; V: TRBV5-6; length: 15; D: -; J: TRBJ2-7; DNA: TGTGCCAGCAGGTCACTCGCGGGGGCCCGCTACGAGCAGTACTTC; CDR3: CASRSLAGARYEQYF
size: -; V: TRBV12-3/TRBV12-4; length: 13; D: -; J: TRBJ1-1; DNA: TGTGCCAGCAGTTTAATTAGGGGCACTGAAGCTTTCTTT; CDR3: CASSLIRGTEAFF
size: -; V: TRBV10-3; length: 15; D: TRBD1; J: TRBJ1-6; DNA: TGTGCCATCAGTTTGACCGGGACAGGGGATTCACCCCTCCACTTT; CDR3: CAISLTGTGDSPLHF
size: -; V: TRBV30; length: 10; D: -; J: TRBJ1-6; DNA: TGTGCCTGGGGGGGCTCACCCCTCCACTTT; CDR3: CAWGGSPLHF
size: -; V: TRBV19; length: 12; D: TRBD1; J: TRBJ1-2; DNA: TGTGCCAGTAGAGGCAGGGGGCATGGCTACACCTTC; CDR3: CASRGRGHGYTF
size: -; V: TRBV5-1; length: 15; D: TRBD1; J: TRBJ2-3; DNA: TGCGCCAGCAGTATCGGACAGGGGAGCACAGATACGCAGTATTTT; CDR3: CASSIGQGSTDTQYF
size: -; V: TRBV5-1; length: 16; D: TRBD2; J: TRBJ2-2; DNA: TGCGCCAGCAGCCTTGAGACTAGCGGGGTCACCGGGGAGCTGTTTTTT; CDR3: CASSLETSGVTGELFF
size: -; V: TRBV12-3/TRBV12-4; length: 12; D: -; J: TRBJ1-2; DNA: TGTGCCAGCAGTTCCTCTAACTATGGCTACACCTTC; CDR3: CASSSSNYGYTF
size: -; V: TRBV19; length: 14; D: -; J: TRBJ1-1; DNA: TGTGCCAGTTCGCCGGGGAGGAGCAACACTGAAGCTTTCTTT; CDR3: CASSPGRSNTEAFF
size: once; V: TRBV7-2; length: 16; D: TRBD1; J: TRBJ2-6; DNA: TGTGCCAGCAGCTTAGAGAGGGGGCCAGGGGCCAACGTCCTGACTTTC; CDR3: CASSLERGPGANVLTF
size: once; V: TRBV7-2; length: 19; D: TRBD1; J: TRBJ1-2; DNA: TGTGCCAGCAGCTTGTGGGGGAGGACAGGCAGTACCTTTAACTATGGCTACACCTTC; CDR3: CASSLWGRTGSTFNYGYTF
size: -; V: TRBV15; length: 16; D: -; J: TRBJ2-3; DNA: TGTGCCACCAGCAGAGACAGGGGGACTAGCACAGATACGCAGTATTTT; CDR3: CATSRDRGTSTDTQYF
size: -; V: TRBV5-6; length: 15; D: TRBD1; J: TRBJ1-4; DNA: TGTGCCAGCAGCTTGATGGGACAGGGTGAGGAAAAACTGTTTTTT; CDR3: CASSLMGQGEEKLFF
size: -; V: TRBV30; length: 13; D: TRBD2; J: TRBJ2-2; DNA: TGTGCCTGGGGGGAGGGGAACACCGGGGAGCTGTTTTTT; CDR3: CAWGEGNTGELFF
size: few; V: TRBV19; length: 16; D: -; J: TRBJ2-2; DNA: TGTGCCAGTAGTCAGGGACTCCCTCCGGGTGTCGGGGAGCTGTTTTTT; CDR3: CASSQGLPPGVGELFF
size: -; V: TRBV5-1; length: 14; D: -; J: TRBJ1-2; DNA: TGCGCCAGCAGCTTGGTGCCCGCAGGCTCAAGCTACACCTTC; CDR3: CASSLVPAGSSYTF
size: once; V: TRBV5-1; length: 19; D: -; J: TRBJ1-3; DNA: TGCGCCAGCAGCTTGAGGGGACATCCCACCCAAGGTCCTGGAAACACCATATATTTT; CDR3: CASSLRGHPTQGPGNTIYF
size: once; V: TRBV7-2; length: 15; D: -; J: TRBJ1-5; DNA: TGTGCCAGCAGCACGCGGACAGTTGCAGGGCAGCCCCAGCATTTT; CDR3: CASSTRTVAGQPQHF
size: -; V: TRBV19; length: 15; D: -; J: TRBJ2-1; DNA: TGTGCCAGTAGTATTGGCACAAGCTCCTACAATGAGCAGTTCTTC; CDR3: CASSIGTSSYNEQFF
size: -; V: TRBV18; length: 22; D: TRBD2; J: TRBJ2-1; DNA: TGTGCCAGCTCACCACCCGCGACACCGGGGAGCGGGGGCCCCACAGCCTACAATGAGCAGTTCTTC; CDR3: CASSPPATPGSGGPTAYNEQFF
size: -; V: TRBV27; length: 14; D: -; J: TRBJ2-7; DNA: TGTGCCAGCAGTTTAGGGGGGGGCGTCTACGAGCAGTACTTC; CDR3: CASSLGGGVYEQYF
size: -; V: TRBV9; length: 17; D: -; J: TRBJ2-3; DNA: TGTGCCAGCAGCGTAGGTGGGGGGGGGCCTTACACAGATACGCAGTATTTT; CDR3: CASSVGGGGPYTDTQYF
size: -; V: TRBV5-1; length: 15; D: -; J: TRBJ2-5; DNA: TGCGCCAGCAGCTTAGGAACCCTAGCTGAAGAGACCCAGTACTTC; CDR3: CASSLGTLAEETQYF
size: -; V: TRBV30; length: 15; D: TRBD1; J: TRBJ2-2; DNA: TGTGCCTGGAGTTCAAGACAGGGTTACTCCGGGGAGCTGTTTTTT; CDR3: CAWSSRQGYSGELFF
size: once; V: TRBV4-3; length: 13; D: -; J: TRBJ2-2; DNA: TGCGCCAGCAGTCGGGCGAACACCGGGGAGCTGTTTTTT; CDR3: CASSRANTGELFF
size: -; V: TRBV4-1; length: 15; D: -; J: TRBJ2-1; DNA: TGCGCCAGCAGCCAAGGGACTCAAGGCCACAATGAGCAGTTCTTC; CDR3: CASSQGTQGHNEQFF
size: -; V: TRBV15; length: 16; D: TRBD1; J: TRBJ1-2; DNA: TGTGCCACCAGCAGAACCGGACAGGATGGTCTTTATGGCTACACCTTC; CDR3: CATSRTGQDGLYGYTF
size: -; V: TRBV10-3; length: 18; D: TRBD1; J: TRBJ1-6; DNA: TGTGCCATCAGTCCAGGACAGGACTGGGCGGCTTATAATTCACCCCTCCACTTT; CDR3: CAISPGQDWAAYNSPLHF
size: -; V: TRBV5-1; length: 16; D: -; J: TRBJ1-3; DNA: TGCGCCAGCAGCTTCTCAGGGACTTACTCTGGAAACACCATATATTTT; CDR3: CASSFSGTYSGNTIYF
size: -; V: TRBV5-8; length: 15; D: TRBD1; J: TRBJ2-7; DNA: TGTGCCAGCAGCACTGGACAGGGTAGGTCCTACGAGCAGTACTTC; CDR3: CASSTGQGRSYEQYF
size: -; V: TRBV9; length: 15; D: -; J: TRBJ1-1; DNA: TGTGCCAGCAGCGTAGGAGGGGAGGCGATAACTGAAGCTTTCTTT; CDR3: CASSVGGEAITEAFF
size: few; V: TRBV6-6; length: 14; D: TRBD1; J: TRBJ2-7; DNA: TGTGCCAGCAGTCGGGACAGGGGGCGATCGGAGCAGTACTTC; CDR3: CASSRDRGRSEQYF